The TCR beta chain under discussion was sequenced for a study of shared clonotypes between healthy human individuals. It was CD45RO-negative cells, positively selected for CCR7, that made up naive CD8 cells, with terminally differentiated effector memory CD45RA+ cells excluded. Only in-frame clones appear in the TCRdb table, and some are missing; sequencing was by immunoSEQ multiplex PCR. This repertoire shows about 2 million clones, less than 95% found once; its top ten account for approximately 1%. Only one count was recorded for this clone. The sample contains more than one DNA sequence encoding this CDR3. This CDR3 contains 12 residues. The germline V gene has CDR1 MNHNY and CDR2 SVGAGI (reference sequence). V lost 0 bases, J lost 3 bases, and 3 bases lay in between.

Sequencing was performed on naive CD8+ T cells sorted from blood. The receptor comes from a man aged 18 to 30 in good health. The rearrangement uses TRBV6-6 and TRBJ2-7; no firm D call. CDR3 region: CASSYSVYEQYF. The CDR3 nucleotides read TGTGCCAGCAGTTACTCTGTCTACGAGCAGTACTTC.